A selection of T cell receptor beta chains follows, all from one sample in a study of shared clonotypes between healthy human individuals. Generated by immunoSEQ multiplex PCR, the TCRdb table keeps only in-frame clones and is missing some. The sample records 1.5 million to 2.5 million clones, about 95% being singletons. Sequenced input: naive CD8+ T cells sorted from blood. The receptor set was obtained from a man between 18 and 35 years old in good health. CDR3s include the opening cysteine and the closing phenylalanine or tryptophan. Each record gives: J gene, clone size, V gene, CDR3 protein. Clone size, where shown, is once, few, many, or a class for clones that have expanded.

j_call: TRBJ1-5
clone_size: .
v_call: TRBV2
cdr3_aa: CASSLRDSTINQPQHF

j_call: TRBJ2-1
clone_size: .
v_call: TRBV5-6
cdr3_aa: CASSLADDREFEQFF

j_call: TRBJ2-1
clone_size: .
v_call: TRBV7-9
cdr3_aa: CASSEGGNEQFF

j_call: TRBJ2-7
clone_size: .
v_call: TRBV27
cdr3_aa: CASKEEHLDEQYF

j_call: TRBJ2-3
clone_size: .
v_call: TRBV6-6
cdr3_aa: CASSYSGLEPDTQYF

j_call: TRBJ2-7
clone_size: .
v_call: TRBV5-4
cdr3_aa: CASSYGTYDKGQYF

j_call: TRBJ1-2
clone_size: .
v_call: TRBV28
cdr3_aa: CASSSYGGASYGYTF

j_call: TRBJ2-7
clone_size: .
v_call: TRBV19
cdr3_aa: CASSMTNAYEQYF

j_call: TRBJ1-1
clone_size: .
v_call: TRBV2
cdr3_aa: CASGYRGNTEAFF

j_call: TRBJ1-1
clone_size: .
v_call: TRBV7-8
cdr3_aa: CASSLAPEGTEAFF

j_call: TRBJ2-5
clone_size: .
v_call: TRBV4-1
cdr3_aa: CASSHLLQETQYF

j_call: TRBJ2-7
clone_size: .
v_call: TRBV6-5
cdr3_aa: CASSYGEDYEQYF

j_call: TRBJ2-2
clone_size: .
v_call: TRBV6-5
cdr3_aa: CASSYREGTGELFF

j_call: TRBJ2-1
clone_size: .
v_call: TRBV9
cdr3_aa: CASSVEGSGQENNEQFF

j_call: TRBJ2-7
clone_size: .
v_call: TRBV10-3
cdr3_aa: CAISEISRGLTYEQYF

j_call: TRBJ1-1
clone_size: .
v_call: TRBV5-6
cdr3_aa: CASSLPGTGAAFF

j_call: TRBJ2-7
clone_size: .
v_call: TRBV27
cdr3_aa: CASSFGGGSYEQYF

j_call: TRBJ1-4
clone_size: .
v_call: TRBV6-1
cdr3_aa: CASSSSEKLFF

j_call: TRBJ2-3
clone_size: .
v_call: TRBV28
cdr3_aa: CASSFGAGGQTSTDTQYF

j_call: TRBJ2-5
clone_size: .
v_call: TRBV27
cdr3_aa: CASSPLQTSGGAETQYF

j_call: TRBJ1-2
clone_size: few
v_call: TRBV27
cdr3_aa: CASSYGYSYGYTF

j_call: TRBJ2-7
clone_size: .
v_call: TRBV6-5
cdr3_aa: CASSYSNLQGSYEQYF

j_call: TRBJ2-7
clone_size: once
v_call: TRBV28
cdr3_aa: CASSLTGNSYEQYF

j_call: TRBJ2-3
clone_size: .
v_call: TRBV6-1
cdr3_aa: CASGGLAGADTQYF

j_call: TRBJ2-2
clone_size: .
v_call: TRBV6-5
cdr3_aa: CASSAGQTNTGELFF

j_call: TRBJ2-7
clone_size: .
v_call: TRBV19
cdr3_aa: CASSKDRDVHEQYF

j_call: TRBJ2-1
clone_size: .
v_call: TRBV7-2
cdr3_aa: CASSLAGGSIGQFF

j_call: TRBJ2-2
clone_size: .
v_call: TRBV6-5
cdr3_aa: CASSYSNTGELFF

j_call: TRBJ1-4
clone_size: .
v_call: TRBV21-1
cdr3_aa: CAQTRERGGGKLFF

j_call: TRBJ2-1
clone_size: .
v_call: TRBV7-2
cdr3_aa: CASSSTELPSYNEQFF

j_call: TRBJ2-7
clone_size: .
v_call: TRBV11-2
cdr3_aa: CASSPTPYEQYF

j_call: TRBJ2-7
clone_size: .
v_call: TRBV13
cdr3_aa: CASSPSLSYEQYF

j_call: TRBJ2-7
clone_size: once
v_call: TRBV28
cdr3_aa: CASSLEAYEQYF

j_call: TRBJ1-2
clone_size: .
v_call: TRBV18
cdr3_aa: CASSPPETSVAGYTF

j_call: TRBJ2-7
clone_size: .
v_call: TRBV11-2
cdr3_aa: CASSPRLVYEQYF

j_call: TRBJ2-7
clone_size: .
v_call: TRBV2
cdr3_aa: CASSESGGLYEQYF

j_call: TRBJ1-5
clone_size: .
v_call: TRBV27
cdr3_aa: CASSLGQGEQPQHF

j_call: TRBJ1-6
clone_size: .
v_call: TRBV9
cdr3_aa: CASSGDGGPLHF

j_call: TRBJ1-1
clone_size: .
v_call: TRBV11-2
cdr3_aa: CASSSTRREEAFF

j_call: TRBJ1-3
clone_size: .
v_call: TRBV5-6
cdr3_aa: CASSWDGAGNTIYF

j_call: TRBJ2-5
clone_size: .
v_call: TRBV7-6
cdr3_aa: CASSRATESETQYF

j_call: TRBJ2-7
clone_size: .
v_call: TRBV7-9
cdr3_aa: CASSLVINYEQYF

j_call: TRBJ2-1
clone_size: .
v_call: TRBV5-6
cdr3_aa: CASSLELSYNEQFF

j_call: TRBJ2-6
clone_size: .
v_call: TRBV13
cdr3_aa: CASSYMGPGANVLTF

j_call: TRBJ1-6
clone_size: .
v_call: TRBV7-6
cdr3_aa: CASSPYGEGALHF

j_call: TRBJ2-2
clone_size: .
v_call: TRBV5-5
cdr3_aa: CASSFPGVGELFF

j_call: TRBJ1-1
clone_size: .
v_call: TRBV29-1
cdr3_aa: CSVVGGETEAFF

j_call: TRBJ1-6
clone_size: .
v_call: TRBV19
cdr3_aa: CASTPGPFYNSPLHF

j_call: TRBJ2-2
clone_size: once
v_call: TRBV6-5
cdr3_aa: CASSSGMNTGELFF

j_call: TRBJ2-1
clone_size: .
v_call: TRBV4-1
cdr3_aa: CASSQEFSGGADEQFF

j_call: TRBJ2-1
clone_size: .
v_call: TRBV4-1
cdr3_aa: CASIGDDEPYNEQFF

j_call: TRBJ2-7
clone_size: once
v_call: TRBV30
cdr3_aa: CAWSPLDRGVFPYTYEQYF

j_call: TRBJ2-1
clone_size: .
v_call: TRBV5-1
cdr3_aa: CASSPAGGQYNEQFF

j_call: TRBJ2-2
clone_size: .
v_call: TRBV30
cdr3_aa: CAWSVGTAAGELFF

j_call: TRBJ2-3
clone_size: .
v_call: TRBV9
cdr3_aa: CASSVEGVLRTDTQYF

j_call: TRBJ1-1
clone_size: .
v_call: TRBV5-6
cdr3_aa: CASSYGGTEAFF

j_call: TRBJ2-2
clone_size: .
v_call: TRBV4-2
cdr3_aa: CASSQEVVERYTGELFF

j_call: TRBJ2-2
clone_size: .
v_call: TRBV11-2
cdr3_aa: CASSSGPYTGELFF

j_call: TRBJ1-2
clone_size: .
v_call: TRBV10-3
cdr3_aa: CAISESGGWDYGYTF